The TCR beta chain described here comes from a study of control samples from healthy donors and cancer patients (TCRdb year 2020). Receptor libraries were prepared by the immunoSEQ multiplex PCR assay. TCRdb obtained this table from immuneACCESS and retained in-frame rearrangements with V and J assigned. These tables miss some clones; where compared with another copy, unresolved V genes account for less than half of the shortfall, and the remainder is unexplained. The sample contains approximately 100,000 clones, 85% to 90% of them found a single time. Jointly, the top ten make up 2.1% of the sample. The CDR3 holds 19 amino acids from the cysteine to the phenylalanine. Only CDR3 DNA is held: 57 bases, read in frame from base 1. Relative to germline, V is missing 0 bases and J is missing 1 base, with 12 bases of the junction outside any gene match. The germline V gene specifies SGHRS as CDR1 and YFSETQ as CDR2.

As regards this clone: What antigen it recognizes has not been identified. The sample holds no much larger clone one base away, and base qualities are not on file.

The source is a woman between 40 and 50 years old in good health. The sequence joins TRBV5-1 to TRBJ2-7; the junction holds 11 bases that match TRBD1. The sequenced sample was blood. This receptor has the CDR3 CASSLGALYGTGGSYEQYF. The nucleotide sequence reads TGCGCCAGCAGCTTGGGTGCCCTCTACGGGACAGGGGGTTCCTACGAGCAGTACTTC.